A single sample is the source of the 9 T cell receptor beta chains below, sequenced in a study of Ad26.COV2.S vaccination and SARS-CoV-2 variants. Produced via immunoSEQ multiplex PCR; TCRdb's table is partial and in-frame only. The profile shows about 680,000 clones, 89% of them singletons. Treatment described: some 20 received Ad26.COV2.S at low or high dose, single or two shots; about 5 received placebo; per-sample allocation not given. Sampling was done on day 63 after the first vaccine or placebo injection. Sequenced material: peripheral blood, taken in a trial of Ad26.COV2.S vaccine versus placebo. The receptors originated from a person between 18 and 65 years old who received the Ad26.COV2.S COVID-19 vaccine or a placebo.

The rearrangement uses TRBV27 and TRBJ2-7, with TRBD2 matching 7 bases. The CDR3 covers 15 residues. V lost 6 bases to trimming and J lost 3 bases; unmatched junction nucleotides: 11. Germline values: CDR1 MNHEY, CDR2 SMNVEV (reference sequence). CDR3 amino acids: CASSLAAGVLYEQYF. In DNA form, the CDR3 reads TGTGCCAGCAGCCTCGCGGCGGGAGTTCTCTACGAGCAGTACTTC.

The chain uses TRBV5-5 and TRBJ2-1; the D is unclear. The V and J ends lost 4 bases and 3 bases respectively, with 8 bases between them. The CDR3 is 13 amino acids. In germline, CDR1 is SGHKS, CDR2 YYEKEE (reference sequence). The CDR3 DNA is TGTGCCAGCAGCCGCATAGACTACAATGAGCAGTTCTTC. Translated: CASSRIDYNEQFF.

This chain connects TRBV19 to TRBJ2-1, with D maybe TRBD2 (6 bases). CDR1 and CDR2 from the germline V gene are LNHDA and SQIVND (reference sequence). Trimming cost V 6 bases and J 4 bases, with 10 bases left between them. CDR3 length equals 13 residues. CDR3: CASRDGGYNEQFF. DNA of the CDR3: TGTGCCAGTAGGGACGGGGGATACAATGAGCAGTTCTTC.

The rearrangement uses TRBV7-2 and TRBJ2-4; D is tentatively TRBD1 or TRBD2 (5 bases each). The CDR3 loop spans 14 amino acids. V was cut by 5 bases and J by 2 bases, with 10 bases left in between. Germline loops: CDR1 SGHTA, CDR2 FQGNSA. The CDR3, as DNA: TGTGCCAGCAGCCCGGGACCGACCAAAAACATTCAGTACTTC. It yields the protein CASSPGPTKNIQYF.

The chain employs TRBV6-5 and TRBJ1-2; TRBD1 matches at 9 bases. The V gene's germline CDR1 is MNHEY and CDR2 SVGAGI. The CDR3 totals 15 residues. The J segment lost 8 bases and the V segment lost 2 bases, leaving 9 bases of the junction unmatched. CDR3 sequence: CASSYTRQGDRGYTF. CDR3 in DNA: TGTGCCAGCAGTTACACTAGACAGGGGGATCGGGGCTACACCTTC.

This rearrangement joins TRBV30 to TRBJ1-1; D might be TRBD1 (6 bases). Germline V gene data show CDR1 as GTSNPN and CDR2 as SVGIG (reference sequence). The length of the CDR3 is 11 residues. V lost 4 bases to trimming and J lost 7 bases, with 10 bases between them. The CDR3 sequence: CAWTGVSEAFF. CDR3 sequence (DNA): TGTGCCTGGACAGGGGTGAGTGAAGCTTTCTTT.

The chain combines TRBV18 with TRBJ1-1; 9 bases are shared with TRBD1. Trimming removed 10 bases from V and 5 bases from J; junction bases left unmatched: 17. The CDR3 contains 16 residues. Germline V CDR1 and CDR2: KGHSH, LQKENI. The CDR3 reads CATYPNIPGQGTEAFF. In DNA form, the CDR3 reads TGTGCCACCTATCCAAATATACCGGGACAGGGAACTGAAGCTTTCTTT.

The chain joins TRBV6-2 or TRBV6-3 to TRBJ2-5, with D possibly being TRBD1 (7 bases). V lost 5 bases, J lost 5 bases, and 18 bases lay in between. The CDR3 extends over 15 amino acids. CDR1 and CDR2 (germline): MNHEY, SVGEGT. CDR3 loop: CASSTRDSRGETQYF. CDR3 in DNA: TGTGCCAGCAGTACGCGGGACAGTAGGGGGGAGACCCAGTACTTC.

This clone showed up just once. The chain uses TRBV25-1 and TRBJ2-1; the D is unclear. The germline V gene has CDR1 MGHDK and CDR2 SYGVNS. This CDR3 has 14 amino acids. V was pared by 4 bases and J by 2 bases, with 9 bases between. The CDR3 coding sequence is TGTGCCAGCAGTGTCGTGGGGACCTACAATGAGCAGTTCTTC. This translates into CASSVVGTYNEQFF.